The 13 T cell receptor beta chains below all came from one sample that was sequenced in a study of cytomegalovirus exposure and HLA in healthy donors. PCR was performed using 60 Vbeta and 13 Jbeta primers. Produced via immunoSEQ multiplex PCR; TCRdb's table is partial and in-frame only. Found here are around 100,000 clones, roughly four fifths of them singletons; the top ten hold roughly 20%. The specimen was PBMCs. The receptors stem from an older woman in good health and CMV-seropositive.

The genes are TRBV6-1 and TRBJ2-2; possible D gene TRBD1, 5 bases. The germline gives CDR1 MNHNS, CDR2 SASEGT. This CDR3 is built from 14 residues. Trimming removed 4 bases from V and 4 bases from J, with 10 bases in between. CDR3 DNA: TGTGCCAGCAGTGTCGTAGGGGTCACCGGGGAGCTGTTTTTT. Translated: CASSVVGVTGELFF.

The J gene is TRBJ2-5, the V gene TRBV7-9; the D is unclear. CDR1 SEHNR and CDR2 FQNEAQ come from the germline V gene (reference sequence). The CDR3 is 13 amino acids. V was shortened by 1 base and J by 1 base, with 4 bases between the two germline ends. The CDR3 protein is CASSLVGQETQYF. The CDR3 nucleotides are TGTGCCAGCAGCTTAGTCGGCCAAGAGACCCAGTACTTC.

The chain links TRBV28 to TRBJ2-7, with 9 bases fitting TRBD2. The germline V gene encodes CDR1 MDHEN and CDR2 SYDVKM. This CDR3 comprises 15 residues. V shed 3 bases and J 2 bases; nucleotides not matched to a gene: 5. CDR3 coding DNA: TGTGCCAGCAGTTTGTGGGCGGGAGGGCCCTACGAGCAGTACTTC. It translates to CASSLWAGGPYEQYF.

The gene calls are TRBV7-2 and TRBJ1-2; D is undetermined. This CDR3 is 14 amino acids long. The germline V and J ends were trimmed by 2 bases and 5 bases, with 12 bases remaining between them. CDR1 is SGHTA and CDR2 is FQGNSA in the germline V gene. The CDR3 loop is CASSLSSPFYGYTF. CDR3 coding DNA: TGTGCCAGCAGCTTATCTAGTCCCTTTTATGGCTACACCTTC.

The chain has TRBV7-3 and TRBJ2-1, with D tentatively TRBD2 (6 bases). The CDR3 consists of 16 residues. Germline V gene lookup returns CDR1 SGHTA and CDR2 FQGTGA. V was cut by 0 bases and J by 0 bases, with 9 bases left in between. The CDR3 DNA reads TGTGCCAGCAGCTTAACTGCGGGGAGCTCCTACAATGAGCAGTTCTTC. Protein sequence: CASSLTAGSSYNEQFF.

The chain links TRBV28 to TRBJ2-2; 9 bases line up with TRBD2. The CDR3 length is 17 residues. Per germline, CDR1 MDHEN and CDR2 SYDVKM. Trimming cost V 4 bases and J 7 bases; bases outside gene matches: 13. The CDR3 region has the DNA TGTGCCAGCAGTTCCCTGATTAGCGGGAGTCAGGTCGGGGAGCTGTTTTTT. It specifies CASSSLISGSQVGELFF.

The chain links TRBV7-9 to TRBJ2-7, with 9 positions matching TRBD1. The V and J ends lost 5 bases and 6 bases, in that order; junction bases with no gene match: 8. The CDR3 spans 14 residues. The germline gives CDR1 SEHNR, CDR2 FQNEAQ (reference sequence). The DNA for the CDR3 is TGTGCCAGCAGCAGTTACAGGGGGCTAGGCGAGCAGTACTTC. It translates to CASSSYRGLGEQYF.

The V and J genes are TRBV19 and TRBJ2-1; maybe TRBD2 (5 bases). CDR3 size: 18 residues. V was shortened by 2 bases and J by 8 bases, with 25 bases between the two germline ends. Germline values: CDR1 LNHDA, CDR2 SQIVND (reference sequence). The CDR3 here is CASSIPSLRGPGRDEQFF. In DNA, the CDR3 is TGTGCCAGTAGTATACCTTCCCTACGGGGTCCAGGTCGGGATGAGCAGTTCTTC. Looking up the rest from reference TRBV19 and TRBJ2-1 gives the full variable domain: DGGITQSPKYLFRKEGQNVTLSCEQNLNHDAMYWYRQDPGQGLRLIYYSQIVNDFQKGDIAEGYSVSREKKESFPLTVTSAQKNPTAFYLCASSIPSLRGPGRDEQFFGPGTRLTVL.

The chain couples TRBV7-2 to TRBJ1-1; 9 bases agree with TRBD1. With V trimmed by 0 bases and J by 0 bases, 5 bases remained unmatched. Germline lookup yields CDR1 SGHTA and CDR2 FQGNSA. This CDR3 has 17 residues. CDR3: CASSLADRGFMNTEAFF. The CDR3 region has the DNA TGTGCCAGCAGCTTAGCGGACAGGGGTTTCATGAACACTGAAGCTTTCTTT.

V usage is TRBV2 and J usage is TRBJ1-4; possibly TRBD1 for D (6 bases). Trimming shortened V by 9 bases and J by 8 bases, and 16 bases separated the two germline ends. Looked up from germline, CDR1 is SNHLY and CDR2 is FYNNEI. This CDR3 contains 13 residues. CDR3: CASLQGVREKLFF. The DNA for the CDR3 is TGTGCCAGTTTACAGGGAGTGAGGGAAAAACTGTTTTTT.

This sequence joins TRBV5-5 and TRBJ2-3; no reliable D call. Trimming left V 1 base short and J 3 bases short, with 9 bases between. This CDR3 has 14 residues. Germline V gene data show CDR1 as SGHKS and CDR2 as YYEKEE (reference sequence). In DNA form, the CDR3 reads TGTGCCAGCAGCTTGCCCAGCGCGACAGATACGCAGTATTTT. This gives the protein CASSLPSATDTQYF.

The genes are TRBV2 and TRBJ2-1; 9 nucleotides agree with TRBD2. The germline V gene encodes CDR1 SNHLY and CDR2 FYNNEI. This CDR3 comprises 17 residues. Trimming at V came to 7 bases and at J to 0 bases, leaving 10 bases not matched to a gene. The CDR3 region is CASTDGLAYYSYNEQFF. The DNA for the CDR3 is TGTGCCAGCACCGACGGACTAGCGTATTACTCCTACAATGAGCAGTTCTTC.

V and J are TRBV15 and TRBJ2-7; D not certain. This CDR3 has 14 residues. Trimming cost V 5 bases and J 2 bases, with 13 bases left between them. Germline CDR1 reads LNHNV; CDR2 reads YYDKDF (reference sequence). In DNA, the CDR3 is TGTGCCACCAGCCGACTTCTAGGTCCCTACGAGCAGTACTTC. Translation: CATSRLLGPYEQYF. Full variable domain (missing parts from reference TRBV15 and TRBJ2-7): DAMVIQNPRYQVTQFGKPVTLSCSQTLNHNVMYWYQQKSSQAPKLLFHYYDKDFNNEADTPDNFQSRRPNTSFCFLDIRSPGLGDTAMYLCATSRLLGPYEQYFGPGTRLTVT.